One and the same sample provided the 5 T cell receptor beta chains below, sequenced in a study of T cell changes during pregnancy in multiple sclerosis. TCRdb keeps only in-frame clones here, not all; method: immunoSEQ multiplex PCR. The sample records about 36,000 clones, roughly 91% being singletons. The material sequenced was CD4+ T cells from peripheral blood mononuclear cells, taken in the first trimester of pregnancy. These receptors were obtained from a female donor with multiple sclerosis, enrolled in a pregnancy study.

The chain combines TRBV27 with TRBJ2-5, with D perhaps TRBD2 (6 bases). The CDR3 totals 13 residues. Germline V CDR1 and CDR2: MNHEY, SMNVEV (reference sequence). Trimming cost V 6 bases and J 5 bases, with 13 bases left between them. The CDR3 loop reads CASRKGGVETQYF. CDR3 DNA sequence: TGTGCCAGCAGGAAAGGCGGGGTTGAGACCCAGTACTTC.

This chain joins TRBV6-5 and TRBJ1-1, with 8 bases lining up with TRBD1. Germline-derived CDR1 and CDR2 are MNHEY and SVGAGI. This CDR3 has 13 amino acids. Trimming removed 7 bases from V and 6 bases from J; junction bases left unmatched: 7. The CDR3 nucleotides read TGTGCCAGCACTTTATCAGGGGGCTCTGAAGCTTTCTTT. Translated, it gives CASTLSGGSEAFF.

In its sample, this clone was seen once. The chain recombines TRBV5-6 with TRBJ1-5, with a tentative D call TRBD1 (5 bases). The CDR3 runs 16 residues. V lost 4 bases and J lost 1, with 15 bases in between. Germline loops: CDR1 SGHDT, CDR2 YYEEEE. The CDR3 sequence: CASSRSGGRSNQPQHF. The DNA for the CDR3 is TGTGCCAGCAGCCGGTCGGGGGGGAGGAGCAATCAGCCCCAGCATTTT.

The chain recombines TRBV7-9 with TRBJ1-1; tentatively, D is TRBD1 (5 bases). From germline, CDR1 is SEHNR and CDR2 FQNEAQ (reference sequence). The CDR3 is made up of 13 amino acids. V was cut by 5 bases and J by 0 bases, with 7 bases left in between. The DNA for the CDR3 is TGTGCCAGCAGCGCACAGGTGAACACTGAAGCTTTCTTT. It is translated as CASSAQVNTEAFF.

CDR3 nucleotides: TGTGCCAGCAGGGGGACAGCCCCTCATCAGCCCCAGCATTTT. Its translation: CASRGTAPHQPQHF. The chain carries TRBV2 and TRBJ1-5; 7 positions match TRBD1. Germline CDR1 reads SNHLY; CDR2 reads FYNNEI. The CDR3 has 14 amino acids. With 6 bases clipped from V and 5 bases from J, the junction kept 7 bases outside the gene matches.